The clone carrying this T cell receptor (beta chain) was seen many times. What it recognizes is unknown. Genomic DNA served as template for TCR beta VDJ and CDR3 profiling. TCRdb reanalysed the reads using MiXCR and keeps one entry per CDR3 protein. The sample consists of 450,000 to 550,000 distinct CDR3 sequences, 25% to 40% of them appearing once. This specimen belongs to a study of CD8+CD57+ T cells in acquired aplastic anemia. On the study more broadly: The average for DNA from sorted CD4+ and CD8+ cells was roughly 3 ug.

The germline V and J ends were trimmed by 0 bases and 6 bases, with 5 bases remaining between them. This CDR3 has 13 amino acids. Looked up from germline, CDR1 is WSHSY and CDR2 is SAAADI. The sequenced patients had an expansion of CD8+CD57+ cells seen by flow cytometry. At blood sampling, none of the patients had yet received therapy. The study's findings and limits: Patients and controls shared some 30 CD8+ CDR3 sequences, highly expressed in patients.

The chain uses TRBV10-2 and TRBJ2-2; D is unclear. The sequenced material came from sorted CD4+, CD8+, or CD8+CD57+ T cells (not recorded which) from PBMCs. The clonotype was recovered from a human donor with aplastic anemia. CDR3 DNA: TGCGCCAGCAGTGAGTCGTCCTCCGGGGAGCTGTTTTTT. Encoded protein: CASSESSSGELFF.